This T cell receptor beta chain stems from a study of blood T cells in healthy people across ages. Study outcomes and limitations: Diversity of TCR beta correlated strongly with naive T cell percentage. A greater number of naive CD4+ cells and higher diversity distinguished long-lived donors from aged donors.

PCR was performed a second time for about 7 to 12 cycles using a sample-barcoded 5' primer and a J-beta primer mix. TCRdb reprocessed the 5' RACE reads with MiXCR, giving one entry per CDR3 protein. The sample has hundreds of thousands of distinct CDR3 sequences; more than 50% are singletons. As for this clonotype: Its matching antigen is unknown.

Trimming took off 3 bases at V and 4 bases at J, with 9 bases between the two ends. The germline V gene has CDR1 SQVTM and CDR2 ANQGSEA. The CDR3 is 12 residues long. Per sample, at least 6 micrograms of total RNA were extracted. The TCR comes from a man between 35 and 55 years old in good health. The rearrangement joins TRBV29-1 to TRBJ1-2; unclear D gene. Input material: blood. The CDR3 region is CSVDSIRYGYTF. DNA of the CDR3: TGCAGCGTTGATTCCATCCGCTATGGCTACACCTTC.